This T cell receptor beta chain was sequenced during a study of blood T cell repertoires in COVID-19. Whole-study context: PBMCs, B-cell-depleted T cells, or T cells were the source of the cDNA or gDNA that made up the material.

Looked up from germline, CDR1 is SGHVS and CDR2 is FQNEAQ. The junction had 18 bases not matched to a gene; V was cut back by 6 bases and J by 5 bases. The CDR3 is 19 amino acids. Using immunoSEQ multiplex PCR, the repertoire was profiled, and TCRdb retains in-frame clones only, with some absent. The sample lists some 150,000 clones; 86% were seen once. This clone has just one count. The clonotype originates from a middle-aged man who had recovered from COVID-19. The chain carries TRBV7-8 and TRBJ2-5, with 13 nucleotides matching TRBD2. Specimen: PBMCs or T cells enriched from blood (not recorded which). The CDR3 reads CASSRFTGTSGMVGETQYF. CDR3 coding DNA: TGTGCCAGCAGTCGGTTCACCGGGACTAGCGGGATGGTGGGCGAGACCCAGTACTTC. Using reference TRBV7-8 and TRBJ2-5 for the parts outside the CDR3, the full variable domain is GAGVSQSPRYKVAKRGQDVALRCDPISGHVSLFWYQQALGQGPEFLTYFQNEAQLDKSGLPSDRFFAERPEGSVSTLKIQRTQQEDSAVYLCASSRFTGTSGMVGETQYFGPGTRLLVL.